The clone carrying this TCR beta chain has ten or more counts. Antigen unknown. As the template, RNA transcripts were used to amplify TCR beta CDR3 regions. The library came from an HTBI-primed first-round RT-PCR and a second-round multiplex PCR. TCRdb used MiXCR to reprocess the multiplex PCR reads, holding one entry per CDR3 protein. The table has about 620,000 distinct CDR3 sequences, about 20% seen once; the top ten hold roughly 6.9%. The term stable hyperthyroidism indicated an absence of ophthalmopathy within 18 months of follow-up. Included hyperthyroidism patients were aged 18 to 65 and newly diagnosed (under 2 months' duration). This sample is drawn from a study of Graves' ophthalmopathy and Graves' hyperthyroidism. Overall study results and limits: Predictions made by the model for ophthalmopathy progression reached 70.59% sensitivity and almost 75% specificity.

This CDR3 spans 15 amino acids. V gave up 5 bases and J gave up 0 bases, with 12 bases separating them. Sequencing was performed on peripheral blood. The gene calls are TRBV12-3 or TRBV12-4 and TRBJ2-3; D gene unclear. The receptor was derived from a woman under 30 with stable Graves' hyperthyroidism. Some clones in this sample may be carry-over from other donors' samples. CDR3 DNA sequence: TGTGCCAGCAGTCGTGAGTGGTTTAGCACAGATACGCAGTATTTT. The encoded protein is CASSREWFSTDTQYF.